This T cell receptor beta chain is from a study of CD8 T cells in ankylosing spondylitis. As concerns this clonotype: The antigen is unknown.

By quantitative 5'-RACE with molecular barcodes, the TCR beta libraries were made. TCRdb ran MiXCR on the 5' RACE reads and lists one entry per CDR3 protein. The table lists fewer than 500,000 distinct CDR3 sequences, roughly 26% of them singletons. General study points: As reported, disease-linked clones showed significant enrichment in matched ankylosing spondylitis synovial fluid. Made up of fewer than 10 highly homologous variants, a TCR beta motif appeared characteristic of ankylosing spondylitis blood. Past research had described some motif variants in reactive arthritis synovial fluid and blood.

Trimming cost V 0 bases and J 5 bases, with 9 bases left between them. CDR3 length: 14 amino acids. Germline CDR1 reads SGHRS; CDR2 reads YFSETQ. Sequencing used blood, either unsorted or a sorted T cell fraction (not recorded which). The TCR originated in a male donor with ankylosing spondylitis. This chain uses TRBV5-1 with TRBJ2-1, with a weak D call TRBD2 (5 bases). The CDR3 here is CASSLELAHNEQFF. Written as DNA, the CDR3 is TGCGCCAGCAGCTTGGAGTTAGCGCACAATGAGCAGTTCTTC.